Below are 26 T cell receptor beta chains sequenced from a single sample in a study of identical twins. TCRdb re-called the 5' RACE reads through MiXCR, storing one row per CDR3 protein. This table has 650,000 to 750,000 distinct CDR3 sequences, 21% appearing once. The same specimen was also included in a second study, on T cells expressing NK-cell markers.

Sample: PBMCs. The receptor set was obtained from a young woman in good health.

V usage is TRBV20-1 and J usage is TRBJ1-2; D unclear. The germline CDR1 and CDR2 sequences are DFQATT and SNEGSKA (reference sequence). Trimming took off 1 base at V and 7 bases at J, with 10 bases between the two ends. CDR3 size: 12 residues. The CDR3 region is CSARGPTAGYTF. CDR3 DNA sequence: TGCAGTGCTAGAGGACCGACGGCTGGCTACACCTTC.

The CDR3 nucleotides are TGTGCCACCAGTGATGAACGGGCTTCAAGGGATGAGCAGTTCTTC. Encoded protein: CATSDERASRDEQFF. The chain links TRBV24-1 to TRBJ2-1; D not certain. The CDR3 spans 15 residues. CDR1 and CDR2 (germline): KGHDR, SFDVKD. Between the trimmed V and J ends, which lost 3 bases and 8 bases, there was a span of 16 bases.

There are a few counts of this clonotype. This sequence joins TRBV5-6 and TRBJ1-1; D gene uncertain. V lost 1 base and J 13 bases, leaving 11 bases between the germline ends. CDR1 and CDR2 from the germline V gene are SGHDT and YYEEEE. The CDR3 totals 11 residues. The CDR3 sequence is CASSLNGKSFF. The CDR3 bases are TGTGCCAGCAGCTTGAATGGGAAGAGTTTCTTT.

The V gene is TRBV6-1, the J gene TRBJ2-7; possibly TRBD1 for D (6 bases). Germline loops: CDR1 MNHNS, CDR2 SASEGT. The CDR3 is 15 amino acids. V lost 6 bases and J lost 2, with 17 bases in between. CDR3 nucleotides: TGTGCCAGCAGCGGACAGCGAAAAGCCCCCTACGAGCAGTACTTC. It codes for CASSGQRKAPYEQYF.

The rearrangement uses TRBV20-1 and TRBJ2-3; D may be TRBD2 (6 bases). Per germline, CDR1 DFQATT and CDR2 SNEGSKA (reference sequence). V dropped 2 bases and J dropped 5 bases, with 20 bases sitting between them. This CDR3 spans 16 amino acids. CDR3 DNA: TGCAGTGCTAGATCGGGTACGGGGGTTCTAGGAGATACGCAGTATTTT. This encodes CSARSGTGVLGDTQYF.

The gene calls are TRBV20-1 and TRBJ2-5; D is perhaps TRBD1 (6 bases). The CDR3 contains 12 residues. Germline V lookup: CDR1 DFQATT, CDR2 SNEGSKA (reference sequence). Trimming removed 6 bases at V and 5 bases at J, with 13 bases between. The CDR3 coding sequence is TGCAGTGCCCCATGGCAGGGGGAGACCCAGTACTTC. It encodes CSAPWQGETQYF.

The chain couples TRBV5-1 to TRBJ2-7, with TRBD2 identical over 7 bases. Trimming took 0 bases from V and 5 from J; bases not matched to a gene: 2. The CDR3 is 13 residues long. Germline CDR1 and CDR2: SGHRS and YFSETQ. The CDR3 DNA reads as TGCGCCAGCAGCTTGGGGGGGGGTGACGAGCAGTACTTC. Protein sequence: CASSLGGGDEQYF.

This clonotype was detected ten times or more. The chain carries TRBV12-3 or TRBV12-4 and TRBJ2-1; D is unclear. V was cut by 6 bases and J by 6 bases, with 12 bases left in between. This CDR3 has 13 amino acids. The CDR3 spells CASSPKRLNEQFF. The CDR3 DNA sequence: TGTGCCAGCAGCCCCAAGCGCCTCAATGAGCAGTTCTTC.

This chain links TRBV4-2 with TRBJ1-6, with D hard to call. The CDR3 has 13 amino acids. V lost 0 bases and J 9 bases, leaving 6 bases between the germline ends. Germline CDR1 is LGHNA and CDR2 is YNFKEQ. CDR3 amino acids: CASSQDLPSPLHF. The CDR3 region has the DNA TGTGCCAGCAGCCAAGACTTGCCTTCACCCCTCCACTTT.

This clonotype was picked up a small number of times. V usage is TRBV7-8 and J usage is TRBJ1-5, with D perhaps matching TRBD1 (6 bases). Looked up from germline, CDR1 is SGHVS and CDR2 is FQNEAQ. The CDR3 has 14 residues. The V gene lost 2 bases and the J gene lost 6 bases, with 11 bases spanning the gap. For the CDR3, the DNA is TGTGCCAGCAGCTTACGCACAGGGCGTCAGCCCCAGCATTTT. Amino acids: CASSLRTGRQPQHF.

In this sample, this clonotype turned up a few times. This rearrangement joins TRBV12-3 or TRBV12-4 to TRBJ1-2; no definite D call. The ends were cut back, 3 bases at V and 4 bases at J, with 9 bases in the middle. The CDR3 is 13 residues long. This CDR3 is CASSFSDTYGYTF. In DNA, the CDR3 is TGTGCCAGCAGTTTCTCAGACACCTATGGCTACACCTTC.

V gene TRBV5-5 combines with J gene TRBJ2-7; no clear D. Trimming took 8 bases from V and 3 from J, leaving 15 bases between them. Germline CDR1 and CDR2: SGHKS and YYEKEE (reference sequence). This CDR3 comprises 13 residues. As DNA, the CDR3 is TGTGCCAGGAGCCCTGGGCTCTACTACGAGCAGTACTTC. Its translation is CARSPGLYYEQYF.

This chain joins TRBV9 and TRBJ1-6; possibly TRBD1 for D (6 bases). Trimming removed 0 bases from V and 7 bases from J, with 11 bases in between. The CDR3 consists of 15 residues. The germline V gene encodes CDR1 SGDLS and CDR2 YYNGEE. CDR3 loop: CASSVGTVQNSPLHF. CDR3 DNA: TGTGCCAGCAGCGTAGGGACAGTTCAAAATTCACCCCTCCACTTT.

This clonotype has at least ten counts. The chain joins TRBV5-1 to TRBJ2-7, with D perhaps TRBD2 (6 bases). The CDR3 is made up of 14 amino acids. Germline CDR1 reads SGHRS; CDR2 reads YFSETQ. V lost 3 bases and J lost 7, with 17 bases in between. CDR3 sequence: CASSSRDWPREQYF. In nucleotides, the CDR3 is TGCGCCAGCAGCTCCAGGGACTGGCCCCGGGAGCAGTACTTC. The variable domain in full, with the rest retrieved from reference TRBV5-1 and TRBJ2-7, is KAGVTQTPRYLIKTRGQQVTLSCSPISGHRSVSWYQQTPGQGLQFLFEYFSETQRNKGNFPGRFSGRQFSNSRSEMNVSTLELGDSALYLCASSSRDWPREQYFGPGTRLTVT.

The rearrangement joins TRBV20-1 to TRBJ2-3, with a weak D call TRBD2 (8 bases). The V and J ends lost 0 bases and 4 bases respectively, with 14 bases between them. This CDR3 is 15 amino acids long. Germline assignment: CDR1 DFQATT and CDR2 SNEGSKA (reference sequence). CDR3 coding DNA: TGCAGTGCTAGAGATAGCGGGACAGCATCAGATACGCAGTATTTT. It translates to CSARDSGTASDTQYF.

The chain links TRBV7-2 to TRBJ2-1; D remains ambiguous. The CDR3 loop spans 15 amino acids. V was cut by 5 bases and J by 5 bases, with 16 bases left in between. Germline lookup yields CDR1 SGHTA and CDR2 FQGNSA. CDR3 nucleotide sequence: TGTGCCAGCAGCGTTATCAGGACGTCACACAATGAGCAGTTCTTC. It is translated as CASSVIRTSHNEQFF.

This clonotype appeared a few times. This chain uses TRBV27 with TRBJ1-6; the D gene is possibly TRBD1 (6 bases). Deletions cut 4 bases from V and 3 bases from J, with 10 bases between. The CDR3 sequence is 15 residues long. Looked up from germline, CDR1 is MNHEY and CDR2 is SMNVEV (reference sequence). This chain's CDR3 is CASSSQGYYNSPLHF. The CDR3 bases are TGTGCCAGCAGTTCTCAGGGGTACTATAATTCACCCCTCCACTTT.

The rearrangement joins TRBV5-6 to TRBJ2-5, with TRBD1 identical over 8 bases. J was trimmed by 3 bases and V by 0 bases; bases with no gene match: 7. The CDR3 has 16 residues. Per germline, CDR1 SGHDT and CDR2 YYEEEE. The CDR3 loop is CASSLAIRGQKETQYF. As DNA, the CDR3 is TGTGCCAGCAGCTTGGCCATCAGGGGGCAAAAAGAGACCCAGTACTTC.

This sequence joins TRBV20-1 and TRBJ2-1, with 10 bases that match TRBD2. J gave up 2 bases and V 2 bases, and 9 bases lay outside the gene matches. Germline V lookup: CDR1 DFQATT, CDR2 SNEGSKA (reference sequence). The CDR3 sequence is 17 residues long. The CDR3 here is CSARSLAGVYAYNEQFF. Here the CDR3 DNA reads TGCAGTGCTAGATCCCTAGCGGGAGTCTACGCCTACAATGAGCAGTTCTTC.

V gene TRBV6-5 combines with J gene TRBJ1-6; 8 nucleotides align to TRBD1. The CDR3 spans 15 residues. CDR1 is MNHEY, CDR2 SVGAGI, per germline. V lost 4 bases and J lost 6; bases outside the gene matches: 5. CDR3 nucleotides: TGTGCCAGCAGTTTAACAGGGGGGAGTAATTCACCCCTCCACTTT. The encoded protein is CASSLTGGSNSPLHF.

J is TRBJ1-5 and V is TRBV20-1; no clear D. V dropped 1 base and J dropped 6 bases, with 13 bases sitting between them. The germline CDR1 and CDR2 sequences are DFQATT and SNEGSKA (reference sequence). The CDR3 extends over 14 amino acids. CDR3 in DNA: TGCAGTGCTAGAGTGACCGCAGGTCGTCAGCCCCAGCATTTT. Translated: CSARVTAGRQPQHF.

DNA for the CDR3: TGCGCCAGCAGCTTGGACGTTTCAGGGGGGTATGGCTACACCTTC. It yields the protein CASSLDVSGGYGYTF. The genes are TRBV5-1 and TRBJ1-2, with 7 bases identical to TRBD1. V was clipped by 0 bases and J by 5 bases; unmatched bases: 7. This CDR3 is built from 15 residues. Germline V gene sequence: CDR1 SGHRS, CDR2 YFSETQ.

The V gene is TRBV20-1, the J gene TRBJ2-1; D might be TRBD2 (5 bases). The CDR3 has 15 residues. Germline V gene data show CDR1 as DFQATT and CDR2 as SNEGSKA (reference sequence). The germline V and J ends were trimmed by 1 base and 4 bases, with 14 bases remaining between them. The DNA for the CDR3 is TGCAGTGCTAGAGGGGCGGGCGTAGGATACAATGAGCAGTTCTTC. Its translation is CSARGAGVGYNEQFF.

This sequence joins TRBV11-3 and TRBJ2-6; perhaps TRBD2 as D (6 bases). Germline values: CDR1 SGHNT, CDR2 YENEEA. V was trimmed by 2 bases and J by 2 bases, leaving 13 bases between them. This CDR3 is 17 amino acids long. CDR3 nucleotide sequence: TGTGCCAGCAGCTTATGGGGGGTCCGCCCTGGGGCCAACGTCCTGACTTTC. This gives the protein CASSLWGVRPGANVLTF. Full variable domain (outside the CDR3, taken from reference TRBV11-3 and TRBJ2-6): EAGVVQSPRYKIIEKKQPVAFWCNPISGHNTLYWYLQNLGQGPELLIRYENEEAVDDSQLPKDRFSAERLKGVDSTLKIQPAELGDSAVYLCASSLWGVRPGANVLTFGAGSRLTVL.

This clonotype was seen a handful of times. This chain joins TRBV29-1 and TRBJ2-1, with 10 bases that match TRBD2. The CDR3 runs to 14 residues. The germline gives CDR1 SQVTM, CDR2 ANQGSEA. The V gene end was trimmed by 6 bases and the J gene end by 6 bases; junction bases not matched to a gene: 8. CDR3 sequence: CSVLGLATFNEQFF. As DNA, the CDR3 is TGCAGCGTGTTGGGACTAGCGACTTTCAATGAGCAGTTCTTC.

This clonotype was observed a few times. The chain couples TRBV10-3 to TRBJ2-3; 11 positions agree with TRBD2. The CDR3 runs 15 residues. The V gene's germline CDR1 is ENHRY and CDR2 SYGVKD. V shed 5 bases, J shed 3 bases, and the junction held 4 bases outside the gene matches. The CDR3 DNA reads TGTGCCATCAGTCCAAGGACTAGCGGGACAGATACGCAGTATTTT. Amino acids: CAISPRTSGTDTQYF.